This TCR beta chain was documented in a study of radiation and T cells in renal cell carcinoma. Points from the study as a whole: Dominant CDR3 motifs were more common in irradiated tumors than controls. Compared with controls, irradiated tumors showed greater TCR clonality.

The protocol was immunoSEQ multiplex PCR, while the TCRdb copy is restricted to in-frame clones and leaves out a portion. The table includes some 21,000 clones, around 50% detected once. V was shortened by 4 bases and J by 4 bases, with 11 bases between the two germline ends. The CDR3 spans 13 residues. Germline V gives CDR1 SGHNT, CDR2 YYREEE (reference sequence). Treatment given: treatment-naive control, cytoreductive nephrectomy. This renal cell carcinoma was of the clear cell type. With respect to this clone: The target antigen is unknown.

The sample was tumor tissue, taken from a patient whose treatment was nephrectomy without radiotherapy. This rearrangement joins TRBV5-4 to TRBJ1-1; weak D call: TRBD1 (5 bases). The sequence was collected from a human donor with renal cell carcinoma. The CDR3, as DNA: TGTGCCAGCAGCGCCCAGGGAGGCACTGAAGCTTTCTTT. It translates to CASSAQGGTEAFF.